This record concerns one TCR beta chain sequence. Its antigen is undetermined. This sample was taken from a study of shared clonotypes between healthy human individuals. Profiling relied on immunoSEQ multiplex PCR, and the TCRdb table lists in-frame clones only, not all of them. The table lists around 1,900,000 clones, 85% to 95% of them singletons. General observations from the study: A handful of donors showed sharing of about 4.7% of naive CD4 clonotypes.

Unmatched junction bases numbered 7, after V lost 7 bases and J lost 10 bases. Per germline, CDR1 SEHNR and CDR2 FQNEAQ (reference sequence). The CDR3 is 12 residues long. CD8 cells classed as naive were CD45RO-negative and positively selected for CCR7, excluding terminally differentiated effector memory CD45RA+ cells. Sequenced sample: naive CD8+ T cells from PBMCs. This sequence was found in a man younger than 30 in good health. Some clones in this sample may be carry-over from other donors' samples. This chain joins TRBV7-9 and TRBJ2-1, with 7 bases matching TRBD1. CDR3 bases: TGTGCCAGCACTCGGGACAGACAAGAGCAGTTCTTC. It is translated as CASTRDRQEQFF.